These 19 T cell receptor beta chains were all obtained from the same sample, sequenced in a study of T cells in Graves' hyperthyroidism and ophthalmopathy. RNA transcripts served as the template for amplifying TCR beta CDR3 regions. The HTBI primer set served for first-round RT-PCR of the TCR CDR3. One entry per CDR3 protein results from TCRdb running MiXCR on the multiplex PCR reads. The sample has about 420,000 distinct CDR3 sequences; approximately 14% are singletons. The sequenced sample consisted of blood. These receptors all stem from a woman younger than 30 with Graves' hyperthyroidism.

Here the CDR3 DNA reads TGTGCCAGCTCACCTCTCCCAGATAATTCACCCCTCCACTTT. As protein: CASSPLPDNSPLHF. The chain recombines TRBV18 with TRBJ1-6; D gene uncertain. V gave up 3 bases and J gave up 5 bases, with 8 bases separating them. Per the germline V gene, CDR1 is KGHSH and CDR2 is LQKENI. CDR3 size: 14 residues.

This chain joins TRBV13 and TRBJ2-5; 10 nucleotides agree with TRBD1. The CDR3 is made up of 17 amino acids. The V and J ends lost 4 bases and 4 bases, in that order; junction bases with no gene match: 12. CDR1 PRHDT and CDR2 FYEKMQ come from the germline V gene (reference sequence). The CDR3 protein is CASSSPGRDRGGETQYF. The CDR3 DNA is TGTGCCAGCAGCTCGCCTGGTCGGGACAGGGGAGGAGAGACCCAGTACTTC.

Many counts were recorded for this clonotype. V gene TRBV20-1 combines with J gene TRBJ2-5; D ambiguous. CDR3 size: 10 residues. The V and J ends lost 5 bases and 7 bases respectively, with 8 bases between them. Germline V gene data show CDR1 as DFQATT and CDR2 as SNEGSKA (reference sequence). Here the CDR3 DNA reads TGCAGTGCTGGGGATGCGACCCAGTACTTC. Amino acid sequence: CSAGDATQYF.

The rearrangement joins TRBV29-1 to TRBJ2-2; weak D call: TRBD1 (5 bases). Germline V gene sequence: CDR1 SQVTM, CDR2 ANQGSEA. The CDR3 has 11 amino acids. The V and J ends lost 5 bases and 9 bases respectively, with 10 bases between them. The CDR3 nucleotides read TGCAGCGTTTCAAGGGGCAGGGAGCTGTTTTTT. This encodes CSVSRGRELFF.

DNA for the CDR3: TGTGCCAGCAGCTTGCTCTGGGACAGTCTGAACACCGGGGAGCTGTTTTTT. It encodes CASSLLWDSLNTGELFF. The chain has TRBV5-5 and TRBJ2-2; 7 nucleotides match TRBD1. CDR1 is SGHKS and CDR2 is YYEKEE in the germline V gene (reference sequence). V shed 1 base, J shed 1 base, and the junction held 7 bases outside the gene matches. The CDR3 length is 17 residues.

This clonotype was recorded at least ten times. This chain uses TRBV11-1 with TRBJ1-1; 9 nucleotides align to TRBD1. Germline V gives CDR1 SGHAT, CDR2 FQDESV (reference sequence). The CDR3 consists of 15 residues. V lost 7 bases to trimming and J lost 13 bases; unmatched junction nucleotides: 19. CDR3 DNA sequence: TGTGCCAGCACCAAAACCTCGGGGACAGGGCGAAAGGGTTTCTTT. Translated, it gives CASTKTSGTGRKGFF.

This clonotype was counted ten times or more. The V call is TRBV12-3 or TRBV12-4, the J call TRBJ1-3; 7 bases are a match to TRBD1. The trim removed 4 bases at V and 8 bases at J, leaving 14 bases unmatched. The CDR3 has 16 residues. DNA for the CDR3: TGTGCCAGCAGTTCACCGATCAGGGGGGCTACGGACACCATATATTTT. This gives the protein CASSSPIRGATDTIYF.

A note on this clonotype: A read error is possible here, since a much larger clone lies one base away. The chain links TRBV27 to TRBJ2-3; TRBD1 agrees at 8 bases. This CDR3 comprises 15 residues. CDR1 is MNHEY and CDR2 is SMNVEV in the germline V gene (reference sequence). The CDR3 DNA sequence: TGTGCCAGCAGTTTATTGACAGGGGTGACAGATAAGCAGTATTTT. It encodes CASSLLTGVTDKQYF.

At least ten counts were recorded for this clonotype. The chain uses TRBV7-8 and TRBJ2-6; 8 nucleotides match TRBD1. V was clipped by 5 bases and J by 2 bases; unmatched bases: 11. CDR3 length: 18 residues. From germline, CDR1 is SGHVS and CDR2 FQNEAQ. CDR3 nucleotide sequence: TGTGCCAGCAGCCGCCGACAGGGGAGCACTACTGGGGCCAACGTCCTGACTTTC. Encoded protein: CASSRRQGSTTGANVLTF.

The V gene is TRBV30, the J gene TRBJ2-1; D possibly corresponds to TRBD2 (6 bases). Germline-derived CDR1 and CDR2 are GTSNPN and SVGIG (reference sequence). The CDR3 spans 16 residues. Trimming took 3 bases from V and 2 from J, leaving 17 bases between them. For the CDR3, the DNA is TGTGCCTGGAGCTCCCTTTCGGGAGTCCCCTACAATGAGCAGTTCTTC. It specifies CAWSSLSGVPYNEQFF. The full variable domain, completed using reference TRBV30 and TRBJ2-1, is SQTIHQWPATLVQPVGSPLSLECTVEGTSNPNLYWYRQAAGRGLQLLFYSVGIGQISSEVPQNLSASRPQDRQFILSSKKLLLSDSGFYLCAWSSLSGVPYNEQFFGPGTRLTVL.

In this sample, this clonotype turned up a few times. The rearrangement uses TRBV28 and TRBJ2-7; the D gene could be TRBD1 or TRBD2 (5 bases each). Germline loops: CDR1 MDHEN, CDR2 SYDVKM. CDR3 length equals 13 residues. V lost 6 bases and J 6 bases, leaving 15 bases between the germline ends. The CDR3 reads CASRRATGAEQYF. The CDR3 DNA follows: TGTGCCAGCAGGAGGGCCACCGGGGCCGAGCAGTACTTC.

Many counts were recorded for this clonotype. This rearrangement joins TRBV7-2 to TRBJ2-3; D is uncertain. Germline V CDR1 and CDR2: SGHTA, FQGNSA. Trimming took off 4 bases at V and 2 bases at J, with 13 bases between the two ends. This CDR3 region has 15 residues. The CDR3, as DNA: TGTGCCAGCAGCTATAGCCTAGTGAACACAGATACGCAGTATTTT. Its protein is CASSYSLVNTDTQYF.

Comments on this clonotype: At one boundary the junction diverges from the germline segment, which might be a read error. CDR3 nucleotide sequence: TGCGCCAGCAGCCAAAGTACCGGGACCCTATTTTACAATGAGCAGTTCTTC. It codes for CASSQSTGTLFYNEQFF. The chain has TRBV7-9 and TRBJ2-1, with D possibly called TRBD1 or TRBD2 (5 bases each). This CDR3 region has 17 residues. Germline V gives CDR1 SEHNR, CDR2 FQNEAQ (reference sequence).

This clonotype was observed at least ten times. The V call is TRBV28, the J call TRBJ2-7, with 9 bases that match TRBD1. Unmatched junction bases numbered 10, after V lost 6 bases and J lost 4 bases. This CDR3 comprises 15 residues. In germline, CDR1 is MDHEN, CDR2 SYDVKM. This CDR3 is CASSQTGTGLYEQYF. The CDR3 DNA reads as TGTGCCAGCAGCCAGACCGGGACAGGGTTATACGAGCAGTACTTC.

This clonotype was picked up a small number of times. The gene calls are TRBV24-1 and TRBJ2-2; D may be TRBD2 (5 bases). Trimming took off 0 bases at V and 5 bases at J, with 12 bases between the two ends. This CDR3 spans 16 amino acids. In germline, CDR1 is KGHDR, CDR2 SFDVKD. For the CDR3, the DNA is TGTGCCACCAGTGATTTGTATGGACTCAAGACCGGGGAGCTGTTTTTT. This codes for CATSDLYGLKTGELFF.

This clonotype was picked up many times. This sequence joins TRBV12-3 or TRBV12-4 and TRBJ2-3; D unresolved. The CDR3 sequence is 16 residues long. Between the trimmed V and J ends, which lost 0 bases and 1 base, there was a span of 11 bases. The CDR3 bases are TGTGCCAGCAGTTTAGCTACGGCAGAGGGCACAGATACGCAGTATTTT. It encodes CASSLATAEGTDTQYF.

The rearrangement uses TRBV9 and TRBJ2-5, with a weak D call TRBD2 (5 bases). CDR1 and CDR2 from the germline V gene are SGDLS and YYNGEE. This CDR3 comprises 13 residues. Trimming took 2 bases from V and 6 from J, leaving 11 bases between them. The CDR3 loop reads CASSVSGEKTQYF. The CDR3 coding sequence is TGTGCCAGCAGCGTTTCCGGGGAGAAGACCCAGTACTTC.

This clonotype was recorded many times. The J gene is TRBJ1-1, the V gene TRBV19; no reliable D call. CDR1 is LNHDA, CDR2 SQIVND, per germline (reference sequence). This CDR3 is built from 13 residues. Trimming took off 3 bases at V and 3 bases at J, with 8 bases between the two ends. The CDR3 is CASSIYGDTEAFF. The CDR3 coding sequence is TGTGCCAGTAGTATTTATGGAGACACTGAAGCTTTCTTT.

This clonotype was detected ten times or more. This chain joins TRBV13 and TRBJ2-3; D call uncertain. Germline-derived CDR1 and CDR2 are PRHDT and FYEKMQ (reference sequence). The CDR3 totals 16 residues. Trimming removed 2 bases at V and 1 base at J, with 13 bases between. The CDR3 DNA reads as TGTGCCAGCAGCTTAAGGACGTCCGGACGCACAGATACGCAGTATTTT. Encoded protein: CASSLRTSGRTDTQYF.